These T cell receptor beta chains were read from a single sample in a study of OX40 agonist ivuxolimab in advanced cancers. Using immunoSEQ multiplex PCR, the repertoire was profiled, and TCRdb retains in-frame clones only, with some absent. The sample contains tens of thousands of clones, about 92% of which appear only once. The source was CD4+ or CD8+ T cells sorted from blood, collected in a trial of the OX40 agonist ivuxolimab. These receptors were obtained from an adult with an advanced solid tumor such as melanoma, head and neck, liver or kidney cancer. Both conserved end residues are part of each CDR3. D genes are given only for firm matches. Clone size is shown for a subset of rows, as once, few, many or a class of expanded clone.

J gene | clone size | V gene | D gene | CDR3 protein | CDR3 DNA
TRBJ2-1 | . | TRBV28 | TRBD2 | CASSLAGGLYNEQFF | TGTGCCAGCAGTCTAGCGGGGGGGCTTTACAATGAGCAGTTCTTC
TRBJ2-5 | . | TRBV5-1 | TRBD2 | CASSFGAGGQETQYF | TGCGCCAGCAGCTTCGGGGCGGGAGGCCAAGAGACCCAGTACTTC
TRBJ2-7 | . | TRBV18 | . | CASSPGTPSSYEQYF | TGTGCCAGCTCACCAGGGACACCCAGCTCCTACGAGCAGTACTTC
TRBJ2-7 | . | TRBV19 | TRBD1 | CASSTRTGGYEQYF | TGTGCCAGTAGTACTCGGACAGGGGGCTACGAGCAGTACTTC
TRBJ1-4 | . | TRBV27 | . | CASSSPGRDNEKLFF | TGTGCCAGCAGTTCCCCGGGACGGGATAATGAAAAACTGTTTTTT
TRBJ2-3 | . | TRBV6-5 | . | CASSYSGGQMDTQYF | TGTGCCAGCAGTTACTCCGGGGGTCAGATGGATACGCAGTATTTT
TRBJ1-2 | . | TRBV7-2 | . | CASRSGSGGAHGYTF | TGTGCCAGCAGGTCAGGTTCCGGGGGGGCGCATGGCTACACCTTC
TRBJ2-2 | . | TRBV7-3 | . | CASSFASGELFF | TGTGCCAGCAGCTTTGCATCGGGGGAGCTGTTTTTT
TRBJ1-4 | . | TRBV13 | . | CASSLTGSDEKLFF | TGTGCCAGCAGCTTAACAGGGAGCGATGAAAAACTGTTTTTT
TRBJ1-5 | . | TRBV28 | . | CASMEVSSNQPQHF | TGTGCCAGCATGGAGGTGTCGAGCAATCAGCCCCAGCATTTT
TRBJ2-5 | few | TRBV19 | TRBD2 | CASSTGGTRGQETQYF | TGTGCCAGTAGTACAGGCGGGACTAGGGGCCAGGAGACCCAGTACTTC
TRBJ2-5 | . | TRBV5-4 | TRBD1 | CASSSRQGHQETQYF | TGTGCCAGCAGCTCCCGACAGGGGCACCAAGAGACCCAGTACTTC
TRBJ2-1 | once | TRBV9 | . | CASSVDRASYNEQFF | TGTGCCAGCAGCGTAGATCGGGCCTCTTACAATGAGCAGTTCTTC
TRBJ2-7 | . | TRBV19 | . | CASSRGIGHEQYF | TGTGCCAGTAGTCGAGGAATCGGCCACGAGCAGTACTTC
TRBJ2-6 | . | TRBV28 | TRBD1 | CASRFSAGGSFGANVLTF | TGTGCCAGCAGATTTTCGGCAGGGGGCTCCTTTGGGGCCAACGTCCTGACTTTC
TRBJ1-2 | . | TRBV27 | . | CASSLNAGNYGYTF | TGTGCCAGCAGTTTAAACGCGGGGAACTATGGCTACACCTTC
TRBJ2-7 | . | TRBV25-1 | TRBD1 | CASSPQGAAPYEQYF | TGTGCCAGCAGTCCTCAGGGGGCGGCCCCCTACGAGCAGTACTTC
TRBJ2-2 | . | TRBV29-1 | . | CSVMGFTGELFF | TGCAGCGTAATGGGATTCACCGGGGAGCTGTTTTTT
TRBJ1-1 | . | TRBV13 | TRBD1 | CASRQSQGRNTEAFF | TGTGCCAGCAGGCAATCACAGGGGAGGAACACTGAAGCTTTCTTT
TRBJ2-5 | . | TRBV28 | . | CATSINVGETQYF | TGTGCCACCAGCATTAATGTCGGGGAGACCCAGTACTTC
TRBJ2-1 | . | TRBV11-2 | TRBD2 | CASSWEIIAGDINEQFF | TGTGCCAGCAGCTGGGAGATTATAGCGGGGGACATTAATGAGCAGTTCTTC
TRBJ2-1 | . | TRBV29-1 | . | CTADRGSSYNEQFF | TGCACTGCAGATCGGGGAAGCTCCTACAATGAGCAGTTCTTC
TRBJ1-6 | . | TRBV30 | TRBD1 | CAWRVGQYNSPLHF | TGTGCCTGGAGAGTGGGACAGTATAATTCACCCCTCCACTTT
TRBJ2-3 | . | TRBV10-1 | . | CASSESGFSTDTQYF | TGCGCCAGCAGTGAGTCGGGGTTTAGCACAGATACGCAGTATTTT
TRBJ1-2 | . | TRBV5-4 | . | CASSSAFSPNYGYTF | TGTGCCAGCAGCTCAGCCTTTTCCCCTAACTATGGCTACACCTTC
TRBJ2-1 | . | TRBV7-2 | TRBD2 | CASSLKWRGAGGSEQFF | TGTGCCAGCAGCTTAAAGTGGCGGGGGGCTGGGGGGTCTGAGCAGTTCTTC
TRBJ2-7 | few | TRBV10-1 | . | CASSEQSGAQYF | TGCGCCAGCAGTGAACAGTCTGGAGCCCAGTACTTC
TRBJ2-2 | . | TRBV6-6 | . | CASSGTANTGELFF | TGTGCCAGCAGCGGGACGGCGAACACCGGGGAGCTGTTTTTT
TRBJ1-3 | . | TRBV19 | . | CASSTRDGGSGNTIYF | TGTGCCAGTAGTACGCGGGACGGAGGCTCTGGAAACACCATATATTTT
TRBJ2-5 | . | TRBV7-2 | . | CASSLLRGPQETQYF | TGTGCCAGCAGCTTACTGCGGGGGCCCCAAGAGACCCAGTACTTC
TRBJ2-5 | . | TRBV7-2 | TRBD1 | CASSRDRGETQYF | TGTGCCAGCAGCCGGGACAGGGGGGAGACCCAGTACTTC
TRBJ1-1 | once | TRBV19 | . | CASTFRNTEAFF | TGTGCCAGTACTTTTCGGAACACTGAAGCTTTCTTT
TRBJ2-1 | . | TRBV6-5 | . | CASSRSPEYNEQFF | TGTGCCAGCAGTCGCAGTCCGGAATACAATGAGCAGTTCTTC
TRBJ2-7 | . | TRBV28 | . | CASSPPGGQAYEQYF | TGTGCCAGCAGTCCCCCGGGAGGACAGGCCTACGAGCAGTACTTC
TRBJ2-3 | . | TRBV25-1 | TRBD2 | CASSDGRTSGIDTQYF | TGTGCCAGCAGTGATGGTCGGACTAGCGGAATAGATACGCAGTATTTT
TRBJ2-5 | . | TRBV7-2 | . | CASSLEVTQYF | TGTGCCAGCAGCTTAGAGGTGACCCAGTACTTC
TRBJ2-7 | . | TRBV5-4 | . | CASSRESPTYEQYF | TGTGCCAGCAGTAGAGAATCTCCCACCTACGAGCAGTACTTC
TRBJ2-7 | once | TRBV18 | . | CASSPPTLPWEQYF | TGTGCCAGCTCACCACCGACCCTCCCGTGGGAGCAGTACTTC
TRBJ2-1 | . | TRBV19 | TRBD1 | CASRLTGGVEQFF | TGTGCCAGTAGACTTACAGGGGGAGTTGAGCAGTTCTTC
TRBJ2-7 | . | TRBV6-5 | . | CASRSSSQGPHEQYF | TGTGCCAGCAGGTCATCCTCACAGGGCCCCCACGAGCAGTACTTC
TRBJ1-6 | . | TRBV27 | . | CASSLLGRINSPLHF | TGTGCCAGCAGTTTACTCGGCAGGATTAATTCACCCCTCCACTTT
TRBJ1-5 | . | TRBV28 | TRBD1 | CASSSTGAGTQHF | TGTGCCAGCAGTTCAACAGGGGCGGGGACCCAGCATTTT
TRBJ1-4 | . | TRBV5-5 | . | CASSPVYPGTTNEKLFF | TGTGCCAGCAGCCCCGTGTACCCAGGGACAACTAATGAAAAACTGTTTTTT
TRBJ1-5 | . | TRBV27 | . | CASSSGTSSNQPQHF | TGTGCCAGCAGTTCCGGGACAAGTAGCAATCAGCCCCAGCATTTT
TRBJ2-7 | once | TRBV7-6 | . | CASSSPGAGEQYF | TGTGCCAGCAGCTCTCCGGGGGCCGGCGAGCAGTACTTC
TRBJ2-5 | . | TRBV11-1 | TRBD1 | CASSLDRGETQYF | TGTGCCAGCAGCTTAGACAGGGGGGAGACCCAGTACTTC
TRBJ2-6 | once | TRBV27 | . | CASSPRGSSGANVLTF | TGTGCCAGCAGTCCGCGGGGCAGCTCTGGGGCCAACGTCCTGACTTTC
TRBJ2-1 | . | TRBV7-6 | TRBD2 | CASSITSGTTYNEQFF | TGTGCCAGCAGCATAACTAGCGGGACCACCTACAATGAGCAGTTCTTC
TRBJ1-1 | . | TRBV6-5 | . | CASSPGTEAFF | TGTGCCAGCAGCCCCGGCACTGAAGCTTTCTTT
TRBJ1-1 | . | TRBV28 | . | CASRSRHENFNTEAFF | TGTGCCAGCCGGAGTCGACACGAAAATTTTAACACTGAAGCTTTCTTT
TRBJ1-4 | . | TRBV28 | . | CASSDGTENEKLFF | TGTGCCAGCAGTGACGGGACCGAGAATGAAAAACTGTTTTTT
TRBJ2-1 | . | TRBV11-2 | . | CASSTGLDNEQFF | TGTGCCAGCAGCACGGGACTCGACAATGAGCAGTTCTTC
TRBJ2-1 | once | TRBV6-1 | TRBD1 | CASSGWGQGVSYNEQFF | TGTGCCAGCAGTGGATGGGGACAGGGGGTCTCCTACAATGAGCAGTTCTTC
TRBJ2-1 | . | TRBV6-6 | TRBD2 | CASKTSGGGNEQFF | TGTGCCAGCAAAACAAGCGGGGGAGGGAATGAGCAGTTCTTC
TRBJ2-1 | . | TRBV5-1 | . | CASSLTGRLWDEQFF | TGCGCCAGCAGCTTGACCGGCAGGCTGTGGGATGAGCAGTTCTTC
TRBJ1-6 | once | TRBV5-1 | . | CASSLELDNSPLHF | TGCGCCAGCAGCTTGGAACTGGATAATTCACCCCTCCACTTT
TRBJ1-5 | once | TRBV5-5 | . | CASSLVGPNQPQHF | TGTGCCAGCAGCTTGGTGGGGCCAAATCAGCCCCAGCATTTT
TRBJ2-3 | . | TRBV28 | . | CASSKNTDTQYF | TGTGCCAGCAGCAAAAACACAGATACGCAGTATTTT
TRBJ2-7 | . | TRBV9 | TRBD1 | CASSVATGQGLDEQYF | TGTGCCAGCAGCGTAGCTACCGGACAGGGGCTCGATGAGCAGTACTTC
TRBJ2-7 | . | TRBV29-1 | . | CSAGTAGGEQYF | TGCAGCGCCGGGACCGCCGGGGGCGAGCAGTACTTC